The rows below give T cell receptor beta chains drawn from one sample of a study of blood T cell repertoires in COVID-19. The assay was immunoSEQ multiplex PCR, and TCRdb's table has in-frame clones only and misses some. The data contain fewer than 250,000 clones, around 82% of them singletons. Sequencing was carried out using PBMCs or T cells enriched from blood (not recorded which). These receptors were taken from a woman in her forties or fifties with acute COVID-19. Each CDR3 is given with its conserved first and last residue. The D gene is left open where the match is weak. Some rows mark clone size as missing; the rest say once, few, many or name a class of expanded clone.

d_gene: .
abundance: .
v_gene: TRBV4-3
j_gene: TRBJ2-3
CDR3aa: CASSQSGTAGTDTQYF
CDR3nt: TGCGCCAGCAGCCAGTCCGGGACTGCCGGCACAGATACGCAGTATTTT

d_gene: TRBD1
abundance: .
v_gene: TRBV7-8
j_gene: TRBJ1-1
CDR3aa: CASSQVQGMAFF
CDR3nt: TGTGCCAGCAGCCAAGTACAGGGGATGGCTTTCTTT

d_gene: TRBD1
abundance: .
v_gene: TRBV11-2
j_gene: TRBJ2-5
CDR3aa: CASSFRGETQYF
CDR3nt: TGTGCCAGCAGCTTCAGGGGGGAGACCCAGTACTTC

d_gene: .
abundance: .
v_gene: TRBV5-4
j_gene: TRBJ2-4
CDR3aa: CASSLVPGENIQYF
CDR3nt: TGTGCCAGCAGCTTGGTTCCCGGGGAAAACATTCAGTACTTC

d_gene: TRBD1
abundance: .
v_gene: TRBV7-9
j_gene: TRBJ1-6
CDR3aa: CASSLVGTGNSPLHF
CDR3nt: TGTGCCAGCAGCTTAGTCGGGACAGGGAATTCACCCCTCCACTTT

d_gene: .
abundance: .
v_gene: TRBV24-1
j_gene: TRBJ1-2
CDR3aa: CATSDGQDFNYGYTF
CDR3nt: TGTGCCACCAGCGACGGCCAGGACTTTAACTATGGCTACACCTTC

d_gene: TRBD2
abundance: .
v_gene: TRBV28
j_gene: TRBJ2-3
CDR3aa: CASSPWTSGSTDTQYF
CDR3nt: TGTGCCAGCAGTCCGTGGACTAGCGGTAGCACAGATACGCAGTATTTT

d_gene: TRBD1
abundance: .
v_gene: TRBV5-4
j_gene: TRBJ1-1
CDR3aa: CASSSLQGSPSTEAFF
CDR3nt: TGTGCCAGCAGCTCACTACAGGGGTCTCCAAGTACTGAAGCTTTCTTT

d_gene: TRBD1
abundance: .
v_gene: TRBV7-2
j_gene: TRBJ2-3
CDR3aa: CASSPSRGLVITDTQYF
CDR3nt: TGTGCCAGCAGCCCTTCCAGGGGGTTGGTTATTACAGATACGCAGTATTTT

d_gene: .
abundance: .
v_gene: TRBV7-9
j_gene: TRBJ1-4
CDR3aa: CASSRPRDMERGANEKLFF
CDR3nt: TGTGCCAGCAGCCGGCCCAGGGATATGGAACGTGGGGCTAATGAAAAACTGTTTTTT

d_gene: TRBD1
abundance: .
v_gene: TRBV5-1
j_gene: TRBJ1-2
CDR3aa: CASSPGQPNYGYTF
CDR3nt: TGCGCCAGCAGCCCGGGACAGCCTAACTATGGCTACACCTTC

d_gene: TRBD1
abundance: .
v_gene: TRBV5-5
j_gene: TRBJ2-5
CDR3aa: CASSTRQGWETQYF
CDR3nt: TGTGCCAGCAGCACCCGACAGGGCTGGGAGACCCAGTACTTC

d_gene: .
abundance: .
v_gene: TRBV12-3/TRBV12-4
j_gene: TRBJ1-4
CDR3aa: CASSLNEKLFF
CDR3nt: TGTGCCAGCAGCCTGAATGAAAAACTGTTTTTT

d_gene: .
abundance: .
v_gene: TRBV19
j_gene: TRBJ1-1
CDR3aa: CASTSPTLGGMNTEAFF
CDR3nt: TGTGCCAGTACCTCACCCACCCTCGGGGGGATGAACACTGAAGCTTTCTTT

d_gene: .
abundance: .
v_gene: TRBV27
j_gene: TRBJ2-2
CDR3aa: CASRTYTGELFF
CDR3nt: TGTGCCAGCAGAACATACACCGGGGAGCTGTTTTTT

d_gene: TRBD2
abundance: .
v_gene: TRBV4-1
j_gene: TRBJ2-5
CDR3aa: CASSQVTPGRNSGGDQETQYF
CDR3nt: TGCGCCAGCAGCCAAGTAACTCCAGGGAGGAATAGCGGGGGTGATCAAGAGACCCAGTACTTC

d_gene: .
abundance: .
v_gene: TRBV9
j_gene: TRBJ1-1
CDR3aa: CASSSGIPVSATEAFF
CDR3nt: TGTGCCAGCAGCAGCGGGATTCCGGTAAGCGCCACTGAAGCTTTCTTT

d_gene: .
abundance: .
v_gene: TRBV7-9
j_gene: TRBJ1-3
CDR3aa: CASSGGRVSGNTIYF
CDR3nt: TGTGCCAGCAGCGGAGGACGGGTCTCTGGAAACACCATATATTTT

d_gene: TRBD1
abundance: .
v_gene: TRBV28
j_gene: TRBJ1-6
CDR3aa: CATQSGGGDGSPLHF
CDR3nt: TGTGCCACCCAGTCGGGAGGGGGCGACGGATCACCCCTCCACTTT

d_gene: TRBD1
abundance: .
v_gene: TRBV13
j_gene: TRBJ1-2
CDR3aa: CASSLGGGQALGYGYTF
CDR3nt: TGTGCCAGCAGCTTAGGCGGCGGACAGGCGCTTGGGTATGGCTACACCTTC

d_gene: TRBD1
abundance: .
v_gene: TRBV5-6
j_gene: TRBJ1-2
CDR3aa: CASSDIQGVPNYGYTF
CDR3nt: TGTGCCAGCAGCGACATACAGGGGGTACCTAACTATGGCTACACCTTC

d_gene: .
abundance: .
v_gene: TRBV7-9
j_gene: TRBJ1-1
CDR3aa: CASSSARMNTEAFF
CDR3nt: TGTGCCAGCAGCTCAGCTCGTATGAACACTGAAGCTTTCTTT

d_gene: .
abundance: few
v_gene: TRBV7-6
j_gene: TRBJ2-1
CDR3aa: CASSSPAAGALKASDEQFF
CDR3nt: TGTGCCAGCAGCTCCCCCGCCGCGGGGGCCTTAAAAGCGTCGGATGAGCAGTTCTTC

d_gene: .
abundance: .
v_gene: TRBV4-2
j_gene: TRBJ1-4
CDR3aa: CASSQTDQGREKLFF
CDR3nt: TGTGCCAGCAGCCAAACCGACCAGGGGCGGGAAAAACTGTTTTTT

d_gene: .
abundance: .
v_gene: TRBV21-1
j_gene: TRBJ2-3
CDR3aa: CASSKETSGGTDTQYF
CDR3nt: TGTGCCAGCAGCAAAGAGACTAGCGGGGGTACAGATACGCAGTATTTT

d_gene: .
abundance: few
v_gene: TRBV11-3
j_gene: TRBJ1-2
CDR3aa: CASSLAREYGYTF
CDR3nt: TGTGCCAGCAGCTTAGCCAGGGAATATGGCTACACCTTC

d_gene: .
abundance: many
v_gene: TRBV2
j_gene: TRBJ1-4
CDR3aa: CASSVDSVEKLFF
CDR3nt: TGTGCCAGCAGTGTAGACAGCGTGGAAAAACTGTTTTTT

d_gene: .
abundance: .
v_gene: TRBV28
j_gene: TRBJ1-4
CDR3aa: CASSSPRGPSNEKLFF
CDR3nt: TGTGCCAGCAGTTCCCCCAGAGGGCCGAGTAATGAAAAACTGTTTTTT